The 26 T cell receptor beta chains in this list originate from one sample, sequenced in a study of immune evolution from preneoplasia to lung adenocarcinoma. Measured with immunoSEQ multiplex PCR; TCRdb has only the in-frame clones, and not every one. This sample has fewer than 6,000 clones, with about 70% found just once. The sequenced material came from FFPE minimally invasive lung adenocarcinoma tissue. These receptors were collected from a person aged 60-79 years with lung adenocarcinoma.

J is TRBJ2-5 and V is TRBV5-1, with 7 bases fitting TRBD1. This CDR3 has 16 residues. CDR1 is SGHRS and CDR2 is YFSETQ in the germline V gene. J was trimmed by 1 base and V by 5 bases; bases with no gene match: 11. The CDR3 sequence: CASRTGQVHSQETQYF. CDR3 sequence (DNA): TGCGCCAGCAGGACCGGACAGGTGCATTCCCAAGAGACCCAGTACTTC. The complete variable domain, with remaining parts taken from reference TRBV5-1 and TRBJ2-5, reads KAGVTQTPRYLIKTRGQQVTLSCSPISGHRSVSWYQQTPGQGLQFLFEYFSETQRNKGNFPGRFSGRQFSNSRSEMNVSTLELGDSALYLCASRTGQVHSQETQYFGPGTRLLVL.

The V call is TRBV7-3, the J call TRBJ2-2, with TRBD2 matching over 10 bases. Germline trimming cut 5 bases from V and 5 bases from J; bases unmatched to any gene: 20. Germline V lookup: CDR1 SGHTA, CDR2 FQGTGA. This CDR3 is built from 20 residues. The CDR3, as DNA: TGTGCCAGCAGCATAAGGCCCTCGGGATTAGCGGGGGGTTCTACCGGGGAGCTGTTTTTT. It codes for CASSIRPSGLAGGSTGELFF.

The table lists this clone with a few counts. The rearrangement uses TRBV5-5 and TRBJ2-7; 7 bases map to TRBD1. Germline V gene sequence: CDR1 SGHKS, CDR2 YYEKEE (reference sequence). V dropped 0 bases and J dropped 1; count of bases not matched to a gene: 1. This CDR3 comprises 14 residues. CDR3 sequence reads: CASSLEGASYEQYF. As DNA, the CDR3 is TGTGCCAGCAGCTTGGAGGGGGCTTCCTACGAGCAGTACTTC.

The V call is TRBV16, the J call TRBJ1-3; 9 bases map to TRBD1. Germline V gives CDR1 KGHSY, CDR2 FQNENV. The CDR3 has 16 residues. The V segment lost 3 bases and the J segment 4 bases; nucleotides outside the gene matches: 7. CDR3 protein: CASSHPGQGRGNTIYF. The CDR3 DNA is TGTGCCAGCAGCCACCCGGGACAGGGACGGGGAAACACCATATATTTT.

The chain joins TRBV11-2 to TRBJ2-1; 11 bases match TRBD1. V shed 3 bases, J shed 6 bases, and the junction held 7 bases outside the gene matches. CDR1 SGHAT and CDR2 FQNNGV come from the germline V gene. The CDR3 contains 16 residues. This CDR3 reads CASSFLGQGAVNEQFF. The CDR3 DNA follows: TGTGCCAGCAGCTTCCTTGGACAGGGGGCAGTCAATGAGCAGTTCTTC.

This chain joins TRBV14 and TRBJ2-2, with 7 bases identical to TRBD2. This CDR3 has 15 residues. The junction had 6 bases not matched to a gene; V was cut back by 5 bases and J by 3 bases. Germline-derived CDR1 and CDR2 are SGHDN and FVKESK. The chain's CDR3 is CASSFTSEYTGELFF. CDR3 nucleotide sequence: TGTGCCAGCAGCTTTACTAGCGAGTACACCGGGGAGCTGTTTTTT.

This clone was seen a single time. This chain connects TRBV18 to TRBJ2-3, with TRBD1 matching 7 bases. Germline V gene sequence: CDR1 KGHSH, CDR2 LQKENI. The CDR3 length is 15 residues. Germline trimming cut 6 bases from V and 0 bases from J; bases unmatched to any gene: 6. The CDR3 bases are TGTGCCAGCTCGGACAGGTTTTCTAGCACAGATACGCAGTATTTT. Translating gives CASSDRFSSTDTQYF.

The chain uses TRBV6-4 and TRBJ2-3; D is perhaps TRBD1 (6 bases). V lost 5 bases, J lost 4 bases, and 19 bases lay in between. This CDR3 spans 16 amino acids. Germline-derived CDR1 and CDR2 are MRHNA and SNTAGT. The CDR3, as DNA: TGTGCCAGCAGTCCGTCACAGGGATCTGGCGCAGATACGCAGTATTTT. This gives the protein CASSPSQGSGADTQYF.

V and J are TRBV27 and TRBJ2-4; D is undetermined. The CDR3 runs 15 residues. The V gene's germline CDR1 is MNHEY and CDR2 SMNVEV (reference sequence). With 2 bases removed from V and 0 bases from J, the gap between germline ends came to 8 bases. CDR3 nucleotide sequence: TGTGCCAGCAGTTTAGGCGTGCTAGCCAAAAACATTCAGTACTTC. Translated, it gives CASSLGVLAKNIQYF.

The rearrangement links TRBV13 to TRBJ1-5, with D tentatively TRBD1 (5 bases). The V gene lost 5 bases and the J gene lost 4 bases, with 24 bases spanning the gap. The CDR3 has 18 residues. The germline V gene encodes CDR1 PRHDT and CDR2 FYEKMQ (reference sequence). CDR3 amino acids: CASSHGAGQGPNNQPQHF. CDR3 coding DNA: TGTGCCAGCAGCCACGGCGCAGGCCAGGGTCCCAATAATCAGCCCCAGCATTTT.

The rearrangement links TRBV4-2 to TRBJ1-2, with D possibly TRBD1 on 5 matching bases. The V and J ends lost 3 bases and 0 bases respectively, with 14 bases between them. This CDR3 is 16 amino acids long. The V gene's germline CDR1 is LGHNA and CDR2 YNFKEQ. The CDR3 is CASSHHLTETNYGYTF. The CDR3 nucleotides are TGTGCCAGCAGCCACCACTTGACAGAGACTAACTATGGCTACACCTTC.

The chain combines TRBV5-3 with TRBJ2-7; TRBD1 might be the D (5 bases). TRBV5-3 is given ORF status, its function remaining uncertain. V lost 0 bases to trimming and J lost 1 base, with 14 bases between them. The CDR3 has 16 amino acids. As DNA, the CDR3 is TGTGCCAGAAGCTTGGTAAGGCTGACAGTTTCCTACGAGCAGTACTTC. This translates into CARSLVRLTVSYEQYF.

The V and J genes are TRBV7-6 and TRBJ2-7; tentatively, D is TRBD1 (6 bases). There are 13 residues in the CDR3. Germline lookup yields CDR1 SGHVS and CDR2 FNYEAQ. The V end was cut by 0 bases, the J end by 7 bases, with 10 bases between. The CDR3 DNA reads TGTGCCAGCAGCTTAGCAGAGGACAGTGAGCAGTACTTC. This sequence encodes CASSLAEDSEQYF.

The rearrangement links TRBV7-2 to TRBJ2-3; 11 bases are a match to TRBD2. J lost 0 bases, V lost 3 bases, and 2 bases had no gene match. The V gene's germline CDR1 is SGHTA and CDR2 FQGNSA. This CDR3 has 16 amino acids. Here the CDR3 reads CASSFWTSGSTDTQYF. Here the CDR3 DNA reads TGTGCCAGCAGCTTTTGGACTAGCGGGAGCACAGATACGCAGTATTTT. Using reference TRBV7-2 and TRBJ2-3 for the parts outside the CDR3, the full variable domain is GAGVSQSPSNKVTEKGKDVELRCDPISGHTALYWYRQSLGQGLEFLIYFQGNSAPDKSGLPSDRFSAERTGGSVSTLTIQRTQQEDSAVYLCASSFWTSGSTDTQYFGPGTRLTVL.

This clone showed up just a few times. The chain carries TRBV14 and TRBJ1-1, with D perhaps matching TRBD1 (6 bases). V gave up 1 base and J gave up 4 bases, with 13 bases separating them. The CDR3 loop spans 15 amino acids. Germline CDR1 SGHDN, CDR2 FVKESK. CDR3 loop: CASSQVGAGATEAFF. CDR3 bases: TGTGCCAGCAGCCAAGTTGGGGCAGGGGCCACTGAAGCTTTCTTT.

The CDR3 region is CASSLVGGAEETQYF. The CDR3 coding sequence is TGTGCCAGCAGTTTGGTCGGGGGGGCCGAGGAGACCCAGTACTTC. The chain carries TRBV27 and TRBJ2-5; the match to TRBD2 covers 8 bases. This CDR3 region has 15 residues. The J segment lost 5 bases and the V segment lost 3 bases, leaving 8 bases of the junction unmatched. From germline, CDR1 is MNHEY and CDR2 SMNVEV (reference sequence).

This clone is a singleton in its sample. The chain has TRBV10-1 and TRBJ2-7, with TRBD2 matching 8 bases. The CDR3 has 15 residues. Germline V gives CDR1 WNHNN, CDR2 SYGVQD (reference sequence). Trimming removed 2 bases from V and 2 bases from J; junction bases left unmatched: 5. In DNA form, the CDR3 reads TGCGCCAGCAGTGAGCGCGGGGGGCCCCCCTACGAGCAGTACTTC. Amino acids: CASSERGGPPYEQYF.

As to this clone: Compared with germline, one end of the junction differs, possibly owing to a read error. This rearrangement joins TRBV6-5 to TRBJ2-7; D possibly matches TRBD1 or TRBD2 (5 bases each). The length of the CDR3 is 15 residues. Per germline, CDR1 MNHEY and CDR2 SVGAGI. The CDR3 reads CASSNSGALAHEQYF. CDR3 DNA sequence: TGTGCCAGCAGTAACTCCGGGGCCCTAGCCCACGAGCAGTACTTC.

The rearrangement links TRBV28 to TRBJ2-5; D perhaps matches TRBD1 (6 bases). V was pared by 6 bases and J by 8 bases, with 16 bases between. Germline CDR1 and CDR2: MDHEN and SYDVKM. This CDR3 region has 13 residues. CDR3 bases: TGTGCCAGCAGGCCTGGGACACATTACACCCAGTACTTC. It encodes CASRPGTHYTQYF.

This clone has only a few counts. The chain combines TRBV6-1 with TRBJ2-3; D perhaps matches TRBD1 (5 bases). CDR1 is MNHNS and CDR2 is SASEGT in the germline V gene. V lost 6 bases, J lost 2 bases, and 9 bases lay in between. The CDR3 runs 13 residues. As DNA, the CDR3 is TGTGCCAGCAGCCGACAGACCACAGATACGCAGTATTTT. Translated: CASSRQTTDTQYF.

This clone showed up just a few times. This chain joins TRBV28 and TRBJ2-1; 12 positions match TRBD2. The junction had 4 bases not matched to a gene; V was cut back by 6 bases and J by 4 bases. The germline gives CDR1 MDHEN, CDR2 SYDVKM. This CDR3 comprises 15 residues. The CDR3 nucleotides read TGTGCCAGCAGGGCTAGCGGGGGGGCGTACAATGAGCAGTTCTTC. Its translation: CASRASGGAYNEQFF.

J is TRBJ2-7 and V is TRBV5-5; D may be TRBD1 (5 bases). Looked up from germline, CDR1 is SGHKS and CDR2 is YYEKEE (reference sequence). V dropped 0 bases and J dropped 1 base, with 8 bases sitting between them. CDR3 length: 14 amino acids. This chain's CDR3 is CASSLGAGSYEQYF. CDR3 bases: TGTGCCAGCAGCTTGGGTGCAGGGTCCTACGAGCAGTACTTC. The full variable domain, rest sourced from reference TRBV5-5 and TRBJ2-7, is DAGVTQSPTHLIKTRGQQVTLRCSPISGHKSVSWYQQVLGQGPQFIFQYYEKEERGRGNFPDRFSARQFPNYSSELNVNALLLGDSALYLCASSLGAGSYEQYFGPGTRLTVT.

The rearrangement joins TRBV27 to TRBJ1-5; tentative D call: TRBD1 (5 bases). This CDR3 contains 13 residues. Trimming stripped 3 bases from V and 2 bases from J, with 5 bases between. Germline lookup yields CDR1 MNHEY and CDR2 SMNVEV (reference sequence). The CDR3 DNA is TGTGCCAGCAGTTTCAGGGGCAATCAGCCCCAGCATTTT. Encoded protein: CASSFRGNQPQHF.

In its sample, this clone was seen a few times. The gene calls are TRBV6-5 and TRBJ1-6; TRBD1 agrees at 7 bases. J lost 9 bases, V lost 4 bases, and 6 bases had no gene match. The CDR3 sequence is 14 residues long. CDR1 and CDR2 (germline): MNHEY, SVGAGI. The DNA of the CDR3 is TGTGCCAGCAGTTCTGACAGGGATCCTTCACCCCTCCACTTT. Translation gives CASSSDRDPSPLHF.

This clone was counted once. This chain uses TRBV6-6 with TRBJ2-7; 7 bases are a match to TRBD2. With V trimmed by 9 bases and J by 10 bases, 15 bases remained unmatched. This CDR3 is 13 amino acids long. Germline V gene sequence: CDR1 MNHNY, CDR2 SVGAGI (reference sequence). CDR3 sequence reads: CASRSGGGYGQYF. CDR3 DNA: TGTGCCAGTCGTTCTGGGGGAGGGTATGGACAGTACTTC.

This sequence joins TRBV29-1 and TRBJ2-3; either TRBD1 or TRBD2 may supply D (6 bases each). This CDR3 is 13 amino acids long. Per germline, CDR1 SQVTM and CDR2 ANQGSEA. V lost 4 bases and J lost 3, with 11 bases in between. The CDR3 bases are TGCAGCGTTGGGGGGGCGGGGACAGATACGCAGTATTTT. It codes for CSVGGAGTDTQYF.